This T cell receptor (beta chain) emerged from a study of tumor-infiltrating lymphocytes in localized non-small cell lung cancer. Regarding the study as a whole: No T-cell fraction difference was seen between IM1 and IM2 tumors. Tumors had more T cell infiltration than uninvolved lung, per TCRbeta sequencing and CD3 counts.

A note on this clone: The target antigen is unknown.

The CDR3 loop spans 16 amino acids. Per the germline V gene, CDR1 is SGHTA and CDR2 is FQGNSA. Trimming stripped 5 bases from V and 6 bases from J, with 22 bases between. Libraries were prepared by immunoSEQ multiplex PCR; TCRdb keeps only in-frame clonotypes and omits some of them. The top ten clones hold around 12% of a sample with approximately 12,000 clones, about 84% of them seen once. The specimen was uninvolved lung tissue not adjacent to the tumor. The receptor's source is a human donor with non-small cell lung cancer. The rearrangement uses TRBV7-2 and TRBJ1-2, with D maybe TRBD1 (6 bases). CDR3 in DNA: TGTGCCAGCAGCCCCTCACAGGGTCAACTCCCGAATGGCTACACCTTC. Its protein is CASSPSQGQLPNGYTF.